The following is a T cell receptor beta chain sequence with its context. This specimen belongs to a study of blood T cell repertoires in COVID-19. There are 13 residues in the CDR3. With V trimmed by 6 bases and J by 5 bases, 6 bases remained unmatched. Germline lookup yields CDR1 LNHDA and CDR2 SQIVND (reference sequence). In the authors' methods: From reference gene primer amplification, estimates of nucleated cell counts were derived. The table came from immunoSEQ multiplex PCR; TCRdb's copy has only in-frame clones and leaves some out. V, J and clone size derive from that table, while D and trimming were established from the DNA sequence. Altogether roughly 38,000 clones are present, about 90% being singletons, with the ten largest covering roughly 10%.

The V call is TRBV19, the J call TRBJ2-5; 7 nucleotides agree with TRBD1. The TCR sequence derives from a woman aged 70-85 years with acute or convalescent COVID-19. The material sequenced was peripheral blood. CDR3 sequence (DNA): TGTGCCAGTAGCACCGGACAGGAGGAGACCCAGTACTTC. Translated: CASSTGQEETQYF. The full variable domain, completed using reference TRBV19 and TRBJ2-5, is DGGITQSPKYLFRKEGQNVTLSCEQNLNHDAMYWYRQDPGQGLRLIYYSQIVNDFQKGDIAEGYSVSREKKESFPLTVTSAQKNPTAFYLCASSTGQEETQYFGPGTRLLVL.